This TCR beta chain was captured in a study of spatial heterogeneity in lung cancer. This clonotype was seen ten or more times. The target antigen is unknown. The time point was: sample taken at primary tumor resection. Unsorted whole RNA samples from tumor, nontumor lung or frozen PBMC were sequenced. Findings of the study overall: Expanded alpha and beta TCR counts within tumors tracked tumor mutation counts.

Each molecule of TCR cDNA was tagged with one unique molecular identifier. A single record per CDR3 protein comes from TCRdb applying MiXCR to the 5' RACE reads. This sample carries approximately 5,000 distinct CDR3 sequences, 5.5% to 9% of them seen once, and the ten largest clones take approximately 20%. Trimming pared 7 bases from V and 3 bases from J, leaving 12 bases between. The germline V gene has CDR1 DFQATT and CDR2 SNEGSKA (reference sequence). The CDR3 loop spans 12 amino acids. Material: lung tumor tissue, obtained at surgery. The receptor was derived from a male donor with early-stage non-small cell lung cancer. V and J are TRBV20-1 and TRBJ2-5, with D unclear. CDR3 DNA: TGCAGTGGCATCCCGCTAGAAGAGACCCAGTACTTC. This translates into CSGIPLEETQYF.